A single sample gave rise to the 3 T cell receptor beta chains below, sequenced in a study of T-cell memory formation after mild COVID-19. MiXCR, run by TCRdb on the 5' RACE reads, gives a single entry per CDR3 protein. Of approximately 390,000 distinct CDR3 sequences in the sample, around a sixth were seen once. Sequencing input: PBMCs or a T cell subset sorted from them (not recorded which). Source of these receptors: a man aged 18 to 29 who had mild COVID-19 (a few samples of this study predate the infection). Cell type and time point are not known.

V is TRBV6-2 or TRBV6-3 and J is TRBJ2-7; no reliable D call. Germline CDR1 and CDR2: MNHEY and SVGEGT. CDR3 length: 14 residues. Deletions cut 6 bases from V and 3 bases from J, with 15 bases between. The CDR3 spells CASSDGLIIYEQYV. The DNA for the CDR3 is TGTGCCAGCAGCGACGGTCTGATAATCTACGAGCAGTACGTC.

The genes are TRBV2 and TRBJ2-1; no reliable D call. V was pared by 0 bases and J by 2 bases, with 17 bases between. This CDR3 is 18 amino acids long. The germline CDR1 and CDR2 sequences are SNHLY and FYNNEI. The DNA for the CDR3 is TGTGCCAGCAGTGAAGCGCTTTTTCGAGACCACCCCTACAATGAGCAGTTCTTC. It encodes CASSEALFRDHPYNEQFF.

This clonotype was observed many times. The rearrangement uses TRBV5-1 and TRBJ2-3, with D possibly being TRBD1 (6 bases). V was cut by 0 bases and J by 2 bases, with 13 bases left in between. The CDR3 is 16 amino acids. CDR1 is SGHRS, CDR2 YFSETQ, per germline. CDR3 nucleotides: TGCGCCAGCAGCTTGGAACAGGGATTGAACACAGATACGCAGTATTTT. It codes for CASSLEQGLNTDTQYF.